This is a list of T cell receptor beta chains from one sample in a study of pediatric ulcerative colitis. Measured with immunoSEQ multiplex PCR; TCRdb has only the in-frame clones, and not every one. The repertoire holds 15,000 to 20,000 clones, under 75% seen once, with 6% to 7% in the top ten. The sequencing input was gut tissue. The receptors here all came from a boy aged 5-17 years with moderate ulcerative colitis. Both conserved end residues are part of each CDR3. A D gene is named only where the DNA matches it firmly. Rows may omit the clone size; those that give it use once, few, many or a size class.

clone_size | j_call | v_call | d_call | cdr3_nt | cdr3_aa
. | TRBJ2-1 | TRBV15 | . | TGTGCCACCAGCAGAGTCTTTTACAATGAGCAGTTCTTC | CATSRVFYNEQFF
. | TRBJ1-1 | TRBV7-3 | TRBD1 | TGTGCCAGCAGCTCCCAAGGCAGGGGGCGAACTGAAGCTTTCTTT | CASSSQGRGRTEAFF
once | TRBJ2-1 | TRBV4-3 | . | TGCGCCAGCAGCCAAGATCTGGGCGGTGAGCAGTTCTTC | CASSQDLGGEQFF
. | TRBJ1-4 | TRBV9 | TRBD1 | TGTGCCAGCAGCGTAGGGCAGGGGGCAAGAGAAAAACTGTTTTTT | CASSVGQGAREKLFF
. | TRBJ2-5 | TRBV29-1 | TRBD2 | TGCAGCGTTGCCCGTTCTGGGACTAGCGGAGGAGAGACCCAGTACTTC | CSVARSGTSGGETQYF
. | TRBJ1-5 | TRBV4-1 | . | TGCGCCAGCAGCCAAGGGACACAGGGACAGCCCCAGCATTTT | CASSQGTQGQPQHF
few | TRBJ2-7 | TRBV21-1 | . | TGTGCCAGCAGCAAAGTTAGATGGTACGAGCAGTACTTC | CASSKVRWYEQYF
. | TRBJ1-2 | TRBV5-1 | TRBD1 | TGCGCCAGCAGCCCCCGGACAGGGGTCTTCTATGGCTACACCTTC | CASSPRTGVFYGYTF
. | TRBJ1-1 | TRBV6-1 | . | TGTGCCAGCAGCCGGGAGCGTGAAGCTTTCTTT | CASSREREAFF
. | TRBJ2-5 | TRBV18 | . | TGTGCCAGCTCACCACGAGAGACCCAGTACTTC | CASSPRETQYF